Described below is a single T cell receptor beta chain sequence and its context. Its specificity is not known. Germline-derived CDR1 and CDR2 are MNHEY and SMNVEV (reference sequence). With 4 bases removed from V and 7 bases from J, the gap between germline ends came to 20 bases. The length of the CDR3 is 16 residues. This sample stems from a study of T cell responses to AZD1222 COVID-19 vaccine. Points from the study as a whole: Of the AZD1222 recipients, only six were seropositive at baseline. Spike-specific TCR breadth and depth were elevated following two AZD1222 doses. A reported finding is that nearly half of spike-specific TCRs target unmutated variant regions.

The protocol was immunoSEQ multiplex PCR, while the TCRdb copy is restricted to in-frame clones and leaves out a portion. In the table there are about 130,000 clones, over 90% of which are singletons. The V call is TRBV27, the J call TRBJ2-1; D might be TRBD2 (6 bases). This receptor was obtained from an adult in good health. The source material was peripheral blood, sampled on day 0 of AZD1222 vaccination. CDR3 nucleotides: TGTGCCAGCAGTTCCCGCGGCGGGGTGATTGGGAATGAGCAGTTCTTC. It is translated as CASSSRGGVIGNEQFF.